These T cell receptor beta chains were read from a single sample in a study of beta chain features in type 1 diabetes. The repertoire was sequenced with immunoSEQ multiplex PCR; TCRdb's copy has only in-frame clones and lacks some. The sample holds approximately 100,000 clones, under 30% seen once. Material: central memory CD4+ T cells from blood. The receptor set was obtained from a woman aged 18 to 35 with type 1 diabetes. Both conserved end residues are part of each CDR3. A D gene is named only where the DNA matches it firmly. Clone size is stated in some rows and not others, as once, few, many or a class when expanded.

clone size: few
V gene: TRBV7-9
D gene: .
J gene: TRBJ1-3
CDR3 protein: CASSLGVGNTIYF
CDR3 DNA: TGTGCCAGCAGCTTAGGCGTGGGAAACACCATATATTTT

clone size: few
V gene: TRBV15
D gene: TRBD2
J gene: TRBJ2-1
CDR3 protein: CATSRVKASGRGEQFF
CDR3 DNA: TGTGCCACCAGCAGAGTCAAGGCTAGCGGGAGAGGTGAGCAGTTCTTC

clone size: few
V gene: TRBV5-1
D gene: TRBD2
J gene: TRBJ2-1
CDR3 protein: CASSLGTSGPYNEQFF
CDR3 DNA: TGCGCCAGCAGCTTGGGGACTAGCGGACCCTACAATGAGCAGTTCTTC

clone size: .
V gene: TRBV19
D gene: .
J gene: TRBJ1-4
CDR3 protein: CASSTTSRGEEKLFF
CDR3 DNA: TGTGCCAGTAGTACTACCTCCAGGGGCGAGGAAAAACTGTTTTTT

clone size: many
V gene: TRBV30
D gene: .
J gene: TRBJ2-7
CDR3 protein: CAWSLQGYEQYF
CDR3 DNA: TGTGCCTGGAGTCTCCAGGGCTACGAGCAGTACTTC

clone size: few
V gene: TRBV7-2
D gene: TRBD1
J gene: TRBJ1-5
CDR3 protein: CASSFDRGHQPQHF
CDR3 DNA: TGTGCCAGCAGCTTCGACAGGGGCCATCAGCCCCAGCATTTT

clone size: .
V gene: TRBV2
D gene: TRBD2
J gene: TRBJ2-1
CDR3 protein: CASRPTSGSYNEQFF
CDR3 DNA: TGTGCCAGCCGACCGACTAGCGGCTCCTACAATGAGCAGTTCTTC

clone size: few
V gene: TRBV7-2
D gene: .
J gene: TRBJ2-3
CDR3 protein: CASSLGSLAVTQYF
CDR3 DNA: TGTGCCAGCAGCTTAGGCTCGCTAGCAGTTACGCAGTATTTT

clone size: .
V gene: TRBV2
D gene: .
J gene: TRBJ2-6
CDR3 protein: CASSGPGEGGSSGANVLTF
CDR3 DNA: TGTGCCAGCAGTGGCCCCGGTGAGGGTGGCTCCTCTGGGGCCAACGTCCTGACTTTC

clone size: few
V gene: TRBV28
D gene: .
J gene: TRBJ2-3
CDR3 protein: CASSRQQSSTDTQYF
CDR3 DNA: TGTGCCAGCAGTCGACAGCAATCTAGCACAGATACGCAGTATTTT

clone size: few
V gene: TRBV6-1
D gene: .
J gene: TRBJ2-7
CDR3 protein: CASSGGPSSYEQYF
CDR3 DNA: TGTGCCAGCAGTGGAGGGCCCAGCTCCTACGAGCAGTACTTC

clone size: .
V gene: TRBV19
D gene: TRBD2
J gene: TRBJ2-5
CDR3 protein: CASSLQAGGAKETQYF
CDR3 DNA: TGTGCCAGTAGTTTACAAGCGGGAGGGGCCAAAGAGACCCAGTACTTC

clone size: few
V gene: TRBV5-4
D gene: TRBD2
J gene: TRBJ2-1
CDR3 protein: CASSRGTSQAYNEQFF
CDR3 DNA: TGTGCCAGCAGCCGAGGGACTAGCCAAGCCTACAATGAGCAGTTCTTC

clone size: few
V gene: TRBV5-1
D gene: .
J gene: TRBJ2-2
CDR3 protein: CASSESSSSTGELFF
CDR3 DNA: TGCGCCAGCAGCGAGTCTAGCTCGTCCACCGGGGAGCTGTTTTTT

clone size: .
V gene: TRBV7-2
D gene: .
J gene: TRBJ1-1
CDR3 protein: CASSPSRSETGGRYTEAFF
CDR3 DNA: TGTGCCAGCAGCCCGTCCAGGTCCGAAACTGGGGGGAGGTACACTGAAGCTTTCTTT

clone size: few
V gene: TRBV28
D gene: .
J gene: TRBJ2-1
CDR3 protein: CASSLRRGAYNEQFF
CDR3 DNA: TGTGCCAGCAGTTTAAGGCGGGGCGCCTACAATGAGCAGTTCTTC

clone size: .
V gene: TRBV27
D gene: .
J gene: TRBJ1-2
CDR3 protein: CASSSGVGGYTF
CDR3 DNA: TGTGCCAGCAGTTCAGGGGTGGGTGGCTACACCTTC

clone size: many
V gene: TRBV5-1
D gene: .
J gene: TRBJ2-5
CDR3 protein: CASSQNRVRTQYF
CDR3 DNA: TGCGCCAGCAGCCAGAACAGGGTACGGACCCAGTACTTC

clone size: .
V gene: TRBV19
D gene: .
J gene: TRBJ2-7
CDR3 protein: CASSRHRDSYEQYF
CDR3 DNA: TGTGCCAGTAGTAGGCACCGGGACTCCTACGAGCAGTACTTC

clone size: few
V gene: TRBV28
D gene: .
J gene: TRBJ2-3
CDR3 protein: CASSLWGHRGGPTDTQYF
CDR3 DNA: TGTGCCAGCAGTTTATGGGGTCACAGGGGAGGCCCCACAGATACGCAGTATTTT

clone size: .
V gene: TRBV2
D gene: TRBD1
J gene: TRBJ1-1
CDR3 protein: CASRGQGDLTEAFF
CDR3 DNA: TGTGCCAGCAGGGGACAGGGGGATTTAACTGAAGCTTTCTTT

clone size: .
V gene: TRBV5-1
D gene: TRBD1
J gene: TRBJ2-7
CDR3 protein: CASRQRTGSYEQYF
CDR3 DNA: TGCGCCAGCAGGCAACGGACAGGCTCCTACGAGCAGTACTTC

clone size: few
V gene: TRBV11-3
D gene: .
J gene: TRBJ2-1
CDR3 protein: CASSSHNEQFF
CDR3 DNA: TGTGCCAGCAGCTCTCACAATGAGCAGTTCTTC

clone size: .
V gene: TRBV27
D gene: .
J gene: TRBJ1-1
CDR3 protein: CASSLWGGEAFF
CDR3 DNA: TGTGCCAGCAGTTTATGGGGGGGGGAAGCTTTCTTT

clone size: .
V gene: TRBV4-1
D gene: TRBD2
J gene: TRBJ2-2
CDR3 protein: CASSQGGGREIGGELFF
CDR3 DNA: TGCGCCAGCAGCCAAGGGGGTGGGCGGGAGATCGGCGGGGAGCTGTTTTTT

clone size: few
V gene: TRBV5-1
D gene: .
J gene: TRBJ2-2
CDR3 protein: CASSFREVANTGELFF
CDR3 DNA: TGCGCCAGCAGCTTCCGTGAGGTAGCAAACACCGGGGAGCTGTTTTTT

clone size: few
V gene: TRBV6-5
D gene: .
J gene: TRBJ1-2
CDR3 protein: CASQRGSNKVSGYTF
CDR3 DNA: TGTGCCAGCCAAAGAGGCAGCAACAAAGTGAGCGGCTACACCTTC